This T cell receptor beta chain appears in the sequencing data of a study of blood T cell repertoires in COVID-19. Study in general: Samples representing acute and convalescent COVID-19 were sourced from the United States, Italy and Spain. The cDNA or gDNA used as material had been derived from T cells, B-cell-depleted T cells, or PBMCs.

Libraries were prepared by immunoSEQ multiplex PCR; TCRdb keeps only in-frame clonotypes and omits some of them. Here the sample spans 100,000 to 150,000 clones, 80% to 85% being singletons. The CDR3 totals 13 residues. Looked up from germline, CDR1 is MDHEN and CDR2 is SYDVKM. V was pared by 5 bases and J by 10 bases, with 8 bases of the junction left unmatched. V is TRBV28 and J is TRBJ1-2; TRBD1 aligns across 9 bases. The receptor was derived from a woman aged 50 to 60 with acute or convalescent COVID-19. Sequencing was done on a sample of peripheral blood. The CDR3 loop is CASSRTDRGAYTF. CDR3 coding DNA: TGTGCCAGCAGTCGAACGGACAGGGGAGCCTACACCTTC.